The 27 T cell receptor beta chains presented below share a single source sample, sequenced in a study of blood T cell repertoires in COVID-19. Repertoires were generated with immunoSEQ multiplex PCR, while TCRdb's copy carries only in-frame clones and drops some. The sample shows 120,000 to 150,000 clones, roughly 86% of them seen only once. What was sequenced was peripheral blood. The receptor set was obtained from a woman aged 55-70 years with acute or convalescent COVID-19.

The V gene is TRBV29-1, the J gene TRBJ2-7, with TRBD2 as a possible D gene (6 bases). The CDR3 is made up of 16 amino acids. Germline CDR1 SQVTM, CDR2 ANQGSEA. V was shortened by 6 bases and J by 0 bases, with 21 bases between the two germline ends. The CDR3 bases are TGCAGCGTACCCGGGAGAGGGCCTCCGTACTCCTACGAGCAGTACTTC. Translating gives CSVPGRGPPYSYEQYF.

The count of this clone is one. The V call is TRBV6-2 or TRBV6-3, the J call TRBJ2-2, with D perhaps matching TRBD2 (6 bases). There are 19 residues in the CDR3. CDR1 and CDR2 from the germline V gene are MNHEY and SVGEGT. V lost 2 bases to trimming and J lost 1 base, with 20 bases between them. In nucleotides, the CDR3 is TGTGCCAGCAGTTACACCACACGGGTAGCGGCGAAGAACACCGGGGAGCTGTTTTTT. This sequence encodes CASSYTTRVAAKNTGELFF.

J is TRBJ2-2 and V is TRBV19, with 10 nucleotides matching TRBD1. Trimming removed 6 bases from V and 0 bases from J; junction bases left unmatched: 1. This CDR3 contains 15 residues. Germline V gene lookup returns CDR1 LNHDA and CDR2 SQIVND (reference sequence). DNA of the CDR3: TGTGCCAGTAGGGACAGGGGGGCGAACACCGGGGAGCTGTTTTTT. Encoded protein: CASRDRGANTGELFF.

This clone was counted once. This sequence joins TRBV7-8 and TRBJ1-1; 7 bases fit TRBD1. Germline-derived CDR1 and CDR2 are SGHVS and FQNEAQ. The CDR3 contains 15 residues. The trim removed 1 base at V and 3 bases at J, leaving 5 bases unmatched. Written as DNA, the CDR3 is TGTGCCAGCAGCTTAGTCGGGACAGACCACACTGAAGCTTTCTTT. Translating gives CASSLVGTDHTEAFF.

The CDR3 region is CASSHLESYEQYF. In DNA form, the CDR3 reads TGTGCCAGCAGCCACCTCGAGTCCTACGAGCAGTACTTC. The chain combines TRBV3-1 (or the pseudogene TRBV3-2) with TRBJ2-7; no clear D gene. Trimming cost V 3 bases and J 1 base, with 7 bases left between them. Germline V lookup: CDR1 LGHDT, CDR2 YNNKEL (reference sequence). This CDR3 contains 13 residues.

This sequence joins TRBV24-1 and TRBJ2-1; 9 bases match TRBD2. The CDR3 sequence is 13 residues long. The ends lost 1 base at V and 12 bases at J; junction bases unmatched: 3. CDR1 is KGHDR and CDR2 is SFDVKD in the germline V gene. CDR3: CATSDFSTSGQFF. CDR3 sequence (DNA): TGTGCCACCAGTGATTTCTCGACTAGCGGGCAGTTCTTC.

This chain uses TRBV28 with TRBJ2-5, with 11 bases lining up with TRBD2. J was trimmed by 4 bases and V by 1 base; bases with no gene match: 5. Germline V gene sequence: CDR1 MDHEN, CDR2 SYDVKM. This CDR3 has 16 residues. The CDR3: CASSLYTSGGGETQYF. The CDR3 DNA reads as TGTGCCAGCAGTTTATACACTAGCGGGGGAGGAGAGACCCAGTACTTC.

The DNA for the CDR3 is TGTGCCAGCAGCCAAGAGCTTCTATCACCCCTCCACTTT. This translates into CASSQELLSPLHF. The genes are TRBV14 and TRBJ1-6; D is uncertain. The CDR3 is made up of 13 amino acids. CDR1 SGHDN and CDR2 FVKESK come from the germline V gene. V dropped 0 bases and J dropped 10 bases, with 7 bases sitting between them.

Written as DNA, the CDR3 is TGTGCCAGCTCACCTCGTATATTGGGACAGGGGGAATATAAAGGGAACACTGAAGCTTTCTTT. Translated: CASSPRILGQGEYKGNTEAFF. The chain uses TRBV18 and TRBJ1-1; 11 nucleotides agree with TRBD1. CDR3 length: 21 amino acids. V shed 3 bases, J shed 1 base, and the junction held 19 bases outside the gene matches. From germline, CDR1 is KGHSH and CDR2 LQKENI. The full variable domain, completed using reference TRBV18 and TRBJ1-1, is NAGVMQNPRHLVRRRGQEARLRCSPMKGHSHVYWYRQLPEEGLKFMVYLQKENIIDESGMPKERFSAEFPKEGPSILRIQQVVRGDSAAYFCASSPRILGQGEYKGNTEAFFGQGTRLTVV.

The CDR3 DNA reads TGTGCCAGCAGCCGGGGACAGAACAATGAGCAGTTCTTC. Its translation: CASSRGQNNEQFF. The chain uses TRBV9 and TRBJ2-1, with TRBD1 identical over 7 bases. Trimming took 4 bases from V and 5 from J; bases not matched to a gene: 3. Germline CDR1 reads SGDLS; CDR2 reads YYNGEE. This CDR3 region has 13 residues.

CDR3 sequence reads: CASSIGQGIDTQYF. In nucleotides, the CDR3 is TGTGCCAGTAGTATCGGTCAGGGGATCGATACGCAGTATTTT. This chain connects TRBV19 to TRBJ2-3, with D possibly matching TRBD1 (6 bases). Germline values: CDR1 LNHDA, CDR2 SQIVND (reference sequence). The length of the CDR3 is 14 residues. Trimming stripped 3 bases from V and 6 bases from J, with 13 bases between.

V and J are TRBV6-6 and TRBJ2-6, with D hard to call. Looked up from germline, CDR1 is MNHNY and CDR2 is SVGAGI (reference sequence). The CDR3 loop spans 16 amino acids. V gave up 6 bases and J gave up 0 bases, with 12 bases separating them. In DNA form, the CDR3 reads TGTGCCAGCAGCCCCGACATGTCCTCTGGGGCCAACGTCCTGACTTTC. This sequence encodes CASSPDMSSGANVLTF.

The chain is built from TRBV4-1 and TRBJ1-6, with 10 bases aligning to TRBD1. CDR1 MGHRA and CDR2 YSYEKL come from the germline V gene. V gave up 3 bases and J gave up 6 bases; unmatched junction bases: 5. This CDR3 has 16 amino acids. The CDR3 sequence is CASSHDRDRGNSPLHF. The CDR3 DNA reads TGCGCCAGCAGCCATGACCGGGACAGGGGTAATTCACCCCTCCACTTT.

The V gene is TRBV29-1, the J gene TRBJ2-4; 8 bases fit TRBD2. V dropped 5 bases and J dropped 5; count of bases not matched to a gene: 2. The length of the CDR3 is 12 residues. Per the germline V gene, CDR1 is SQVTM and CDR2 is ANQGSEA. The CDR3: CSVSGGENIQYF. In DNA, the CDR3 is TGCAGCGTTAGCGGGGGTGAAAACATTCAGTACTTC. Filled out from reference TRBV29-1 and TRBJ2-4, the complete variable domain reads SAVISQKPSRDICQRGTSLTIQCQVDSQVTMMFWYRQQPGQSLTLIATANQGSEATYESGFVIDKFPISRPNLTFSTLTVSNMSPEDSSIYLCSVSGGENIQYFGAGTRLSVL.

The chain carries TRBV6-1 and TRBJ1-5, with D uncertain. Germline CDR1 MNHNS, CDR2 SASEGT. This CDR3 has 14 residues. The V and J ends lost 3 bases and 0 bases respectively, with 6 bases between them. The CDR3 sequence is CASSEFHSNQPQHF. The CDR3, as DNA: TGTGCCAGCAGTGAGTTCCATAGCAATCAGCCCCAGCATTTT.

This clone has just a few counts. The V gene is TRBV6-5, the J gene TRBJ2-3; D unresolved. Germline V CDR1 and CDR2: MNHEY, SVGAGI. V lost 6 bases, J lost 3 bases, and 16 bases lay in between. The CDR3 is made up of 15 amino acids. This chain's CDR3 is CASRSQSQVTDTQYF. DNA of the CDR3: TGTGCCAGCAGGTCCCAGTCCCAGGTGACAGATACGCAGTATTTT.

The CDR3 reads CARVTGLYGYTF. In DNA, the CDR3 is TGTGCCAGGGTTACAGGGTTATATGGCTACACCTTC. The chain joins TRBV7-4 to TRBJ1-2, with D perhaps TRBD1 (6 bases). The CDR3 has 12 amino acids. The V end was cut by 9 bases, the J end by 5 bases, with 13 bases between. The germline CDR1 and CDR2 sequences are SGHVT and SQSDAQ.

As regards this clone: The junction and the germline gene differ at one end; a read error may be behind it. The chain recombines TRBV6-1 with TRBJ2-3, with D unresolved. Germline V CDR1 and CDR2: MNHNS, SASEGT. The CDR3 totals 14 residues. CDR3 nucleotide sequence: TGTGCCAGCAGCGAAGAGAGCCACACAGATACGCAGTATTTT. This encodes CASSEESHTDTQYF.

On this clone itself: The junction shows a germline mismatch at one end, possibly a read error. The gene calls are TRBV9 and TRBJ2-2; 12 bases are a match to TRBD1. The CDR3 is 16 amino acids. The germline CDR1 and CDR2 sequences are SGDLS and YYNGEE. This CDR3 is CTSSEGTGGNTGELFF. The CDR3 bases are TGTACCAGCAGCGAGGGGACAGGGGGCAACACCGGGGAGCTGTTTTTT.

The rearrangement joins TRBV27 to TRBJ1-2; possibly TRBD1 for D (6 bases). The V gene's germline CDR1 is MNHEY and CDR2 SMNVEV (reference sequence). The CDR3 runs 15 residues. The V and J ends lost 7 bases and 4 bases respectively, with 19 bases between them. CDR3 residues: CASTPLTTGGYGYTF. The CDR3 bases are TGTGCCAGCACCCCTCTCACGACAGGAGGCTATGGCTACACCTTC.

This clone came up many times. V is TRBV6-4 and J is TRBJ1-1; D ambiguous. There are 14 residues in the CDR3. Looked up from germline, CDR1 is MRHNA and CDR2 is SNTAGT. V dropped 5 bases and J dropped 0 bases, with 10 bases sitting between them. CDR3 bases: TGTGCCAGCAGTCCCACCGCAGTGAACACTGAAGCTTTCTTT. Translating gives CASSPTAVNTEAFF.

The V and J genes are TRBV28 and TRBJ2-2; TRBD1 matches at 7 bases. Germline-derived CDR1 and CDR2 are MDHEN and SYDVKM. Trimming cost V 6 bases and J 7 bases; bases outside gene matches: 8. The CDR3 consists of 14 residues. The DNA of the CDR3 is TGTGCCAGCAGCCGGGACAGCGTAGACGGGGAGCTGTTTTTT. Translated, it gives CASSRDSVDGELFF.

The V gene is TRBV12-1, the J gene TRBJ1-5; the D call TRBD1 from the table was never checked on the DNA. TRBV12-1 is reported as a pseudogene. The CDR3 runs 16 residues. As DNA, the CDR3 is TGTGCCAGCAGCTTAAAGACAGGGGGAAAGGGTCAGCCCCAGCATTTT. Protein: CASSLKTGGKGQPQHF.

The CDR3 sequence is CAISEGQGTGSEKLFF. In DNA, the CDR3 is TGTGCCATCAGTGAGGGACAGGGTACAGGGAGTGAAAAACTGTTTTTT. The V gene is TRBV10-3, the J gene TRBJ1-4; the match to TRBD1 covers 8 bases. Germline assignment: CDR1 ENHRY and CDR2 SYGVKD. V trimming: 2 bases; J trimming: 7 bases; junction bases outside the gene matches: 9. The CDR3 covers 16 residues.

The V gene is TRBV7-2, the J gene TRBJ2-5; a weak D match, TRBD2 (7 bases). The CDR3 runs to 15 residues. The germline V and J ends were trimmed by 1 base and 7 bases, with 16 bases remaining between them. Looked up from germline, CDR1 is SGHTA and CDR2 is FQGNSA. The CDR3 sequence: CASSLGELGGGTQYF. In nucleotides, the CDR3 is TGTGCCAGCAGCTTAGGTGAACTAGGGGGGGGGACCCAGTACTTC.

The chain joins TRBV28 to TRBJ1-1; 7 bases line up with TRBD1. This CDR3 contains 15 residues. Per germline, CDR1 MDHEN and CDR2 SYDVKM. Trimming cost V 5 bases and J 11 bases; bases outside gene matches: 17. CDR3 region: CASSILTGSVSGAFF. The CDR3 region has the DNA TGTGCCAGCAGTATACTGACAGGGTCGGTATCCGGGGCTTTCTTT.

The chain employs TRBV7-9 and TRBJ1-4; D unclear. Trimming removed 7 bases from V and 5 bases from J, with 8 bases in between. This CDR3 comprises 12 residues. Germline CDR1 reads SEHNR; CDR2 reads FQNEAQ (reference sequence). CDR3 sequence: CASTLKNEKLFF. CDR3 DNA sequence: TGTGCCAGCACCCTAAAGAATGAAAAACTGTTTTTT.